This TCR beta chain stems from a study of cytotoxic CD8 clonotypes in ibrutinib-treated CLL. V was trimmed by 2 bases and J by 5 bases, leaving 3 bases between them. This CDR3 is 11 amino acids long. Germline V CDR1 and CDR2: SGHTA, FQGNSA. Clones were sequenced by immunoSEQ multiplex PCR, and TCRdb holds only the in-frame ones, with some missing. This table has 140,000 or so clones, around three quarters appearing once. Sequencing used PBMCs, obtained after 12 months of ibrutinib treatment. The gene calls are TRBV7-2 and TRBJ2-5; D gene ambiguous. The sequence was obtained from a human donor with chronic lymphocytic leukemia. The chain's CDR3 is CASSLLETQYF. The CDR3 nucleotides are TGTGCCAGCAGCTTATTGGAGACCCAGTACTTC.